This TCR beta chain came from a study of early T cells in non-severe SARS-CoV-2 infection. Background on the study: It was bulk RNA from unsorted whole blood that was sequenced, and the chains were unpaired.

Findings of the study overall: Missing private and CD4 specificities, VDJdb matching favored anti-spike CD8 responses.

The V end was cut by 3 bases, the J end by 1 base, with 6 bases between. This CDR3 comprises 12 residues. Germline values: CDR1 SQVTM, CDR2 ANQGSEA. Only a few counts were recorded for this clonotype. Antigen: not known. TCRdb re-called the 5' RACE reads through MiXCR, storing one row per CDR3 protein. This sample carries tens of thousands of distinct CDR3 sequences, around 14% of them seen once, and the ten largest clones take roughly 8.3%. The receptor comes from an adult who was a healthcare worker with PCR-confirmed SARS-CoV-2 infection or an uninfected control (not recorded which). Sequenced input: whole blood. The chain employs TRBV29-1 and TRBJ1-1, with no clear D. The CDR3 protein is CSVDRGNTEAFF. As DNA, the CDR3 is TGCAGCGTTGACCGGGGGAACACTGAAGCTTTCTTT.